Following are 22 T cell receptor beta chains from one sample sequenced in a study of blood T cell repertoires in COVID-19. Measured with immunoSEQ multiplex PCR; TCRdb has only the in-frame clones, and not every one. The data contain roughly 280,000 clones, more than 80% of them seen just once; the ten biggest clones take up about 2.2%. Sequenced material: PBMCs or T cells enriched from blood (not recorded which). The receptors here all came from a woman in her late teens or twenties who had recovered from COVID-19.

The chain recombines TRBV5-1 with TRBJ2-1; TRBD1 matches at 7 bases. With V trimmed by 4 bases and J by 4 bases, 14 bases remained unmatched. The CDR3 has 17 residues. The germline CDR1 and CDR2 sequences are SGHRS and YFSETQ. CDR3 nucleotide sequence: TGCGCCAGCAGCCCCCCGGGGAACAGGGGATCTTACAATGAGCAGTTCTTC. As protein: CASSPPGNRGSYNEQFF.

The chain has TRBV6-5 and TRBJ2-1; D is perhaps TRBD1 (6 bases). Deletions cut 1 base from V and 7 bases from J, with 11 bases between. The CDR3 consists of 14 residues. The germline V gene encodes CDR1 MNHEY and CDR2 SVGAGI. Written as DNA, the CDR3 is TGTGCCAGCAGTTACTGGGGGCCGGGTAATGAGCAGTTCTTC. It yields the protein CASSYWGPGNEQFF.

The J gene is TRBJ2-3, the V gene TRBV19, with D hard to call. This CDR3 has 13 amino acids. V gave up 5 bases and J gave up 2 bases, with 8 bases separating them. Germline values: CDR1 LNHDA, CDR2 SQIVND (reference sequence). CDR3 coding DNA: TGTGCCAGTAGTGCGGCGTACACAGATACGCAGTATTTT. It translates to CASSAAYTDTQYF.

The gene calls are TRBV2 and TRBJ2-3; a possible D gene is TRBD2 (5 bases). The V end lost 0 bases, the J end lost 1 base, and 8 bases lay between the germline ends. This CDR3 contains 15 residues. CDR1 SNHLY and CDR2 FYNNEI come from the germline V gene. The CDR3 is CASSEAAGGTDTQYF. CDR3 sequence (DNA): TGTGCCAGCAGTGAAGCCGCCGGGGGCACAGATACGCAGTATTTT.

V and J are TRBV29-1 and TRBJ1-2; 8 bases are shared with TRBD1. Germline assignment: CDR1 SQVTM and CDR2 ANQGSEA. Trimming removed 3 bases from V and 4 bases from J; junction bases left unmatched: 1. CDR3 size: 12 residues. CDR3 loop: CSVETGAYGYTF. The CDR3 DNA sequence: TGCAGCGTTGAGACAGGGGCCTATGGCTACACCTTC.

The chain combines TRBV7-9 with TRBJ1-3, with TRBD1 matching over 9 bases. Germline CDR1 reads SEHNR; CDR2 reads FQNEAQ (reference sequence). This CDR3 has 15 residues. J gave up 6 bases and V 5 bases, and 8 bases lay outside the gene matches. CDR3 bases: TGTGCCAGCAGCCCCAGGGACAGGGTTGAAAACACCATATATTTT. This codes for CASSPRDRVENTIYF.

The chain has TRBV5-1 and TRBJ2-1; 15 bases fit TRBD2. The CDR3 covers 16 residues. The germline V gene has CDR1 SGHRS and CDR2 YFSETQ. V trimming: 4 bases; J trimming: 9 bases; junction bases outside the gene matches: 8. CDR3 sequence reads: CASSPGTSGGPGEQFF. The CDR3 bases are TGCGCCAGCAGCCCCGGGACTAGCGGGGGGCCAGGTGAGCAGTTCTTC.

The chain carries TRBV3-1 (or the pseudogene TRBV3-2) and TRBJ2-3; 12 bases align to TRBD2. After removal of 0 bases from V and 2 bases from J, the junction contained 6 bases not matched to a gene. The CDR3 covers 18 residues. Germline CDR1 and CDR2: LGHDT and YNNKEL (reference sequence). CDR3: CASSQDRGLAGNTDTQYF. CDR3 nucleotide sequence: TGTGCCAGCAGCCAAGATAGAGGACTAGCGGGGAACACAGATACGCAGTATTTT.

The genes are TRBV18 and TRBJ2-1; TRBD1 aligns across 11 bases. This CDR3 is built from 17 residues. With V trimmed by 4 bases and J by 6 bases, 11 bases remained unmatched. Germline V gives CDR1 KGHSH, CDR2 LQKENI. Written as DNA, the CDR3 is TGTGCCAGCTCACGAGGAATCGGACAGGGGGCATTCAATGAGCAGTTCTTC. As protein: CASSRGIGQGAFNEQFF.

The chain is built from TRBV28 and TRBJ1-4, with TRBD1 identical over 8 bases. J lost 7 bases, V lost 6 bases, and 7 bases had no gene match. Germline assignment: CDR1 MDHEN and CDR2 SYDVKM. There are 14 residues in the CDR3. This CDR3 is CASRPQGGIEKLFF. Written as DNA, the CDR3 is TGTGCCAGCAGGCCACAGGGGGGGATTGAAAAACTGTTTTTT.

This rearrangement joins TRBV7-9 to TRBJ1-1; 8 bases fit TRBD1. Germline V gives CDR1 SEHNR, CDR2 FQNEAQ (reference sequence). This CDR3 region has 16 residues. J was trimmed by 6 bases and V by 5 bases; bases with no gene match: 14. The CDR3 sequence is CASSPDREEVNAEAFF. The CDR3 DNA follows: TGTGCCAGCAGCCCGGACAGGGAAGAAGTAAACGCTGAAGCTTTCTTT.

The V and J genes are TRBV18 and TRBJ1-4, with 9 bases that match TRBD1. Germline-derived CDR1 and CDR2 are KGHSH and LQKENI. V lost 3 bases, J lost 8 bases, and 7 bases stayed unmatched. The CDR3 has 15 amino acids. CDR3 region: CASSPRQGVGEKLFF. CDR3 DNA: TGTGCCAGCTCACCTAGACAGGGGGTAGGCGAAAAACTGTTTTTT.

The chain links TRBV6-5 to TRBJ2-7; TRBD1 aligns across 7 bases. The junction had 14 bases not matched to a gene; V was cut back by 8 bases and J by 4 bases. Germline loops: CDR1 MNHEY, CDR2 SVGAGI. The CDR3 has 15 residues. CDR3 region: CASRQENRGGYEQYF. The CDR3 DNA is TGTGCCAGCCGACAGGAAAACAGGGGTGGTTACGAGCAGTACTTC.

The chain links TRBV10-3 to TRBJ2-3, with D perhaps matching TRBD2 (5 bases). The CDR3 consists of 15 residues. Trimming took 6 bases from V and 1 from J, leaving 14 bases between them. Germline loops: CDR1 ENHRY, CDR2 SYGVKD. The CDR3 protein is CAISAGIGGTDTQYF. CDR3 nucleotide sequence: TGTGCCATCAGCGCCGGGATAGGCGGCACAGATACGCAGTATTTT.

V gene TRBV28 combines with J gene TRBJ2-1, with 8 bases fitting TRBD2. The CDR3 runs to 15 residues. The junction had 12 bases not matched to a gene; V was cut back by 6 bases and J by 8 bases. Germline V gene lookup returns CDR1 MDHEN and CDR2 SYDVKM. This CDR3 is CASSRLAGGVDEQFF. CDR3 bases: TGTGCCAGCAGCCGTCTTGCGGGGGGTGTCGATGAGCAGTTCTTC.

The chain uses TRBV6-5 and TRBJ1-1; 7 bases agree with TRBD1. CDR1 and CDR2 from the germline V gene are MNHEY and SVGAGI. V lost 5 bases to trimming and J lost 1 base; unmatched junction nucleotides: 4. The length of the CDR3 is 14 residues. CDR3 sequence reads: CASSLRGRNTEAFF. CDR3 DNA: TGTGCCAGCAGTCTGAGGGGGCGGAACACTGAAGCTTTCTTT.

The genes are TRBV6-5 and TRBJ1-2; D is uncertain. Trimming stripped 3 bases from V and 6 bases from J, with 11 bases between. Germline V gene sequence: CDR1 MNHEY, CDR2 SVGAGI. There are 13 residues in the CDR3. CDR3 loop: CASSYDLRNGYTF. The DNA of the CDR3 is TGTGCCAGCAGTTATGACCTGAGGAATGGCTACACCTTC.

The chain couples TRBV5-1 to TRBJ1-2, with a possible D match to TRBD1 (6 bases). This CDR3 is built from 13 residues. Germline lookup yields CDR1 SGHRS and CDR2 YFSETQ. The V gene lost 2 bases and the J gene lost 5 bases, with 10 bases spanning the gap. The CDR3 is CASSLGQRYGYTF. For the CDR3, the DNA is TGCGCCAGCAGCTTAGGACAGAGATATGGCTACACCTTC.

This chain connects TRBV7-8 to TRBJ2-7; a possible D gene is TRBD2 (6 bases). CDR3 length equals 14 residues. Between the trimmed V and J ends, which lost 5 bases and 1 base, there was a span of 12 bases. CDR1 and CDR2 (germline): SGHVS, FQNEAQ. CDR3 nucleotide sequence: TGTGCCAGCAGCGAACGGGGGAAATCCTACGAGCAGTACTTC. Residues: CASSERGKSYEQYF.

This sequence joins TRBV28 and TRBJ1-5; D is undetermined. The CDR3 length is 13 residues. Germline V gene data show CDR1 as MDHEN and CDR2 as SYDVKM. Trimming cost V 6 bases and J 2 bases, with 8 bases left between them. CDR3 region: CASREGGNQPQHF. The CDR3 DNA follows: TGTGCCAGCAGGGAGGGCGGCAATCAGCCCCAGCATTTT.

The chain recombines TRBV6-5 with TRBJ1-2; no definite D call. CDR3 size: 13 residues. Trimming removed 2 bases at V and 3 bases at J, with 7 bases between. Germline V gives CDR1 MNHEY, CDR2 SVGAGI. The CDR3: CASSYGQYYGYTF. CDR3 nucleotides: TGTGCCAGCAGTTACGGGCAGTACTATGGCTACACCTTC.

The genes are TRBV11-2 and TRBJ2-7, with D possibly being TRBD1 (5 bases). This CDR3 comprises 13 residues. Germline values: CDR1 SGHAT, CDR2 FQNNGV. V was clipped by 2 bases and J by 4 bases, with 9 bases between them. The CDR3 is CASSLRQPYEQYF. Written as DNA, the CDR3 is TGTGCCAGCAGCTTACGACAGCCGTACGAGCAGTACTTC.